This TCR beta chain was sequenced in a study of CD8+CD57+ T cells in acquired aplastic anemia. The wider study: The average for DNA from sorted CD4+ and CD8+ cells was roughly 3 ug.

The table lists this clonotype with a count of one. Its antigen is unknown. The authors sequenced patients whose flow cytometry had shown CD8+CD57+ cell expansion. General study results and limits: The study identified twenty-nine CD8+ CDR3 sequences shared by patients and controls.

Genomic DNA constituted the template upon which TCR beta VDJ and CDR3 profiling was performed. TCRdb independently ran MiXCR on the reads; one entry per CDR3 protein. The sample has 150,000 to 180,000 distinct CDR3 sequences; 40% to 65% are singletons. Germline lookup yields CDR1 LNHNV and CDR2 YYDKDF (reference sequence). V was cut by 0 bases and J by 5 bases, with 13 bases left in between. This CDR3 is 15 amino acids long. The sequence was collected from a human donor with aplastic anemia. The sample comprised sorted CD4+, CD8+, or CD8+CD57+ T cells (not recorded which) from PBMCs. The genes are TRBV15 and TRBJ2-5, with a weak D call TRBD2 (6 bases). CDR3 loop: CATSREKRGTETQYF. DNA of the CDR3: TGTGCCACCAGCAGAGAGAAAAGAGGGACTGAGACCCAGTACTTC.